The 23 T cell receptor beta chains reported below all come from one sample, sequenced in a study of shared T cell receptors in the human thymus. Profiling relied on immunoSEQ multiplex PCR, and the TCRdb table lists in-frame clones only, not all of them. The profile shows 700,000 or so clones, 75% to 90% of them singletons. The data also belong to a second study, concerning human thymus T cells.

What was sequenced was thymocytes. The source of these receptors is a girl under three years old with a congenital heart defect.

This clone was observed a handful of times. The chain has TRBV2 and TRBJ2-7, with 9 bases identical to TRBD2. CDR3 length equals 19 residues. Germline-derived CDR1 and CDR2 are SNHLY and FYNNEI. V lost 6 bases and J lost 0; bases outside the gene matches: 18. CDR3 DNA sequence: TGTGCCAGCAGACCGCTGACAGACCCCAGCGGGGGGTTCTCCTACGAGCAGTACTTC. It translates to CASRPLTDPSGGFSYEQYF.

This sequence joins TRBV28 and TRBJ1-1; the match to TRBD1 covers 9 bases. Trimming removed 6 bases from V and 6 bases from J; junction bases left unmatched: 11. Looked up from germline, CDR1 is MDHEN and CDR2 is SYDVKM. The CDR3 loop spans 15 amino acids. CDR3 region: CASSPLEQGAPEAFF. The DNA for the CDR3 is TGTGCCAGCAGCCCTCTCGAACAGGGGGCTCCTGAAGCTTTCTTT.

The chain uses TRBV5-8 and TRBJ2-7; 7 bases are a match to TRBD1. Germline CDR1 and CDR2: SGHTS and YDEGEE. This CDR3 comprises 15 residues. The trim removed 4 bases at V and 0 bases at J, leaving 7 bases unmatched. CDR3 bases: TGTGCCAGCAGCACCGGGACAGTCCTCTCCTACGAGCAGTACTTC. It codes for CASSTGTVLSYEQYF.

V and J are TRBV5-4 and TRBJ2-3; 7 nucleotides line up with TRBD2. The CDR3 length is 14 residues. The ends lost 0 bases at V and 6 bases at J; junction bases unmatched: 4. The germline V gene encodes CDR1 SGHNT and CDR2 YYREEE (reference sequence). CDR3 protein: CASSLGGGGDTQYF. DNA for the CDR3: TGTGCCAGCAGCTTGGGGGGGGGAGGTGATACGCAGTATTTT.

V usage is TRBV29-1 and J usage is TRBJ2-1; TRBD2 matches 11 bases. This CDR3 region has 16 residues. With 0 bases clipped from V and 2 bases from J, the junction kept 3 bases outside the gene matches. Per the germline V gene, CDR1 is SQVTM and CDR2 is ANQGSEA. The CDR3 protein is CSVEDSGLAAYNEQFF. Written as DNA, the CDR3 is TGCAGCGTTGAAGATTCGGGACTAGCGGCCTACAATGAGCAGTTCTTC.

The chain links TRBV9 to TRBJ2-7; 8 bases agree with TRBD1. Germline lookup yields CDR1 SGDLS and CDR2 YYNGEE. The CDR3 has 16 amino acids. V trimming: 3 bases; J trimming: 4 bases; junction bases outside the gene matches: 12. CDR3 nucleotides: TGTGCCAGCAGCGGGGTGGAGGACAGGGATGGATACGAGCAGTACTTC. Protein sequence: CASSGVEDRDGYEQYF. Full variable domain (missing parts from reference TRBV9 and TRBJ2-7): DSGVTQTPKHLITATGQRVTLRCSPRSGDLSVYWYQQSLDQGLQFLIQYYNGEERAKGNILERFSAQQFPDLHSELNLSSLELGDSALYFCASSGVEDRDGYEQYFGPGTRLTVT.

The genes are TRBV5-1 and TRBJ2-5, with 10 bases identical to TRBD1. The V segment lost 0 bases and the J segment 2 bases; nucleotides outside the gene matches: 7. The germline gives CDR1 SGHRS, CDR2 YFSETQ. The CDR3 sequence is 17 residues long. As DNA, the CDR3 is TGCGCCAGCAGCTTGGCCCGTGCGGGACAGGGGCAAGAGACCCAGTACTTC. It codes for CASSLARAGQGQETQYF.

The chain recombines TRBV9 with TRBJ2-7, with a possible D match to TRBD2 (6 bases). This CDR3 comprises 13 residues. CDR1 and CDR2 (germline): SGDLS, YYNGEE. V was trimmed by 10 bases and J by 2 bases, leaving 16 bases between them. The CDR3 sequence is CARVGGITYEQYF. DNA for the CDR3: TGTGCCCGGGTCGGCGGGATTACCTACGAGCAGTACTTC.

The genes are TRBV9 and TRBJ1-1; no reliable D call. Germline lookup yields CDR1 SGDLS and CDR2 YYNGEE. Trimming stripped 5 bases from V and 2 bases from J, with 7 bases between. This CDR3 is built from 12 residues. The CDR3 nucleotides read TGTGCCAGCAGGTCCCATAACACTGAAGCTTTCTTT. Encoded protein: CASRSHNTEAFF.

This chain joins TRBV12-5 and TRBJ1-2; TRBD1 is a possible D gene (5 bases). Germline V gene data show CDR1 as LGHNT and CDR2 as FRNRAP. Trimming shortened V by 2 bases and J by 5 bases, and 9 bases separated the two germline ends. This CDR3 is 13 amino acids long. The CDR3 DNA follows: TGTGCTAGTGGTTTGAGCCAGGGATATGGCTACACCTTC. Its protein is CASGLSQGYGYTF.

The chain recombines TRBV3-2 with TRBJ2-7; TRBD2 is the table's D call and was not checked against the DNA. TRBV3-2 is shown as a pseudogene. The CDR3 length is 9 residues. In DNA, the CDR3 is TGTGCCAGCAGCGGGGGGGGGTTCTTC. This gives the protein CASSGGGFF.

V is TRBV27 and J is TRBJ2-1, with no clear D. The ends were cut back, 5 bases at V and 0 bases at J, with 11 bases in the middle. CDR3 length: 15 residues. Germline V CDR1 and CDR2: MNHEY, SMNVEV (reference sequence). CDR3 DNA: TGTGCCAGCAGTAACATTTCCAGCTCCTACAATGAGCAGTTCTTC. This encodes CASSNISSSYNEQFF.

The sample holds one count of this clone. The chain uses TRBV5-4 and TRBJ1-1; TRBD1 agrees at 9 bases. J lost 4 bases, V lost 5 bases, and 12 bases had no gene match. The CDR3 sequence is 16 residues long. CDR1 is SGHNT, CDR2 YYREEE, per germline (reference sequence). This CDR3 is CASRETGGGSGTEAFF. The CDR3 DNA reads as TGTGCCAGCAGAGAAACAGGGGGCGGGTCGGGCACTGAAGCTTTCTTT.

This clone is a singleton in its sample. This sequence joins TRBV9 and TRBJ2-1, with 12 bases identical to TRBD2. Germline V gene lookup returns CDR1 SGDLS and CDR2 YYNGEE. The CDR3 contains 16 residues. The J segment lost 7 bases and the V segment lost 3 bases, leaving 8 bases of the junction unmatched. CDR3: CASSASLAGGPNEQFF. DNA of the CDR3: TGTGCCAGCAGCGCATCGCTAGCGGGGGGGCCTAATGAGCAGTTCTTC.

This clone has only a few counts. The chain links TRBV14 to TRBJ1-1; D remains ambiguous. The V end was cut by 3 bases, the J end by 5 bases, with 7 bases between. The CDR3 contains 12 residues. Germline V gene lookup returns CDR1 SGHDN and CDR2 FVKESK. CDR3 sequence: CASSQETTEAFF. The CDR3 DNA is TGTGCCAGCAGCCAGGAGACGACTGAAGCTTTCTTT. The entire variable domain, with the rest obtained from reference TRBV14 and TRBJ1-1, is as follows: EAGVTQFPSHSVIEKGQTVTLRCDPISGHDNLYWYRRVMGKEIKFLLHFVKESKQDESGMPNNRFLAERTGGTYSTLKVQPAELEDSGVYFCASSQETTEAFFGQGTRLTVV.

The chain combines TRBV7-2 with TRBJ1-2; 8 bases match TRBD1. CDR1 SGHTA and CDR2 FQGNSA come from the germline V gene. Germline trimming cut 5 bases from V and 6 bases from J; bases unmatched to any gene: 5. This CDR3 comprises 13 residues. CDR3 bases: TGTGCCAGCAGCACCCCGGACAGGGATGGCTACACCTTC. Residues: CASSTPDRDGYTF.

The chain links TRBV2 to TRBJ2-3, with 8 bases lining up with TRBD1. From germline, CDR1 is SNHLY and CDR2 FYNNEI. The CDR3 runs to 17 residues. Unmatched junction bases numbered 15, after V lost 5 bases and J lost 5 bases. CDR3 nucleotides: TGTGCCAGCAGTAGACCAAATGACAGGGGTTTTGGAGATACGCAGTATTTT. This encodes CASSRPNDRGFGDTQYF. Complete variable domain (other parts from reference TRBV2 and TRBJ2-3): EPEVTQTPSHQVTQMGQEVILRCVPISNHLYFYWYRQILGQKVEFLVSFYNNEISEKSEIFDDQFSVERPDGSNFTLKIRSTKLEDSAMYFCASSRPNDRGFGDTQYFGPGTRLTVL.

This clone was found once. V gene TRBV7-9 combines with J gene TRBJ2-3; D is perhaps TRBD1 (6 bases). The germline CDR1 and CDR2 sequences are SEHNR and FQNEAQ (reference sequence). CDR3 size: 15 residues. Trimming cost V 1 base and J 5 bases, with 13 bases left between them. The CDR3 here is CASSLVQGSLDTQYF. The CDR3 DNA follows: TGTGCCAGCAGCTTAGTACAGGGAAGTCTAGATACGCAGTATTTT.

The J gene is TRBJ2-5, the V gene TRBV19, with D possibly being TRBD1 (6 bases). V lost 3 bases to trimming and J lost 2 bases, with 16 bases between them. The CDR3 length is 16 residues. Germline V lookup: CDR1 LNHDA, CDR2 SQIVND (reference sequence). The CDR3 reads CASSMNVGAYQETQYF. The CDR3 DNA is TGTGCCAGTAGTATGAATGTGGGGGCATATCAAGAGACCCAGTACTTC.

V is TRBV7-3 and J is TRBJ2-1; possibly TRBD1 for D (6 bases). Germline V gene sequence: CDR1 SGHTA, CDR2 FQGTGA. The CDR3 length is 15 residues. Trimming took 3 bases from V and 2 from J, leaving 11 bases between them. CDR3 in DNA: TGTGCCAGCAGCTTGATTGGGACAACCTACAATGAGCAGTTCTTC. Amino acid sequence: CASSLIGTTYNEQFF.

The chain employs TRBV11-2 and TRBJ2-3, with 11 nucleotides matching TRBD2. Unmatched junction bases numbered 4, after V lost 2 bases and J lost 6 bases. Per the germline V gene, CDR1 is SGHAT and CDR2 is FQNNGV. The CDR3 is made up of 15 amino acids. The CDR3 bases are TGTGCCAGCAGCTTACCTAGCGGGGGGAGGGATACGCAGTATTTT. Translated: CASSLPSGGRDTQYF.

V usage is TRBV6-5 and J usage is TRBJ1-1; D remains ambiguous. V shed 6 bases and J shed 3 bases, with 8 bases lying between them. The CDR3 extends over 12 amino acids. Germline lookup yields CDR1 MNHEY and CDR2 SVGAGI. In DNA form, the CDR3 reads TGTGCCAGCAGCTCTCCAGACACTGAAGCTTTCTTT. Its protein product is CASSSPDTEAFF.

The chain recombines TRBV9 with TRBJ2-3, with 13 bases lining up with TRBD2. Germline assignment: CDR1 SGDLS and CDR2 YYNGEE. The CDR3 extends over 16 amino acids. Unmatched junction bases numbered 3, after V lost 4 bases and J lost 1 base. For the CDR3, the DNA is TGTGCCAGCAGCCTGGGACTAGCGGGGCGCACAGATACGCAGTATTTT. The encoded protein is CASSLGLAGRTDTQYF.